The following is a TCR beta chain sequence with its context. The data were obtained in a study of blood T cell repertoires in COVID-19. The V and J ends lost 6 bases and 8 bases respectively, with 16 bases between them. The CDR3 runs 13 residues. CDR1 and CDR2 from the germline V gene are SEHNR and FQNEAQ (reference sequence). The data were produced by immunoSEQ multiplex PCR, yet TCRdb's version contains in-frame clones alone and is incomplete. The sample contains 150,000 to 200,000 clones, about 88% of which appear only once. Source material: peripheral blood. This TCR was recovered from a man aged 18 to 35 with acute or convalescent COVID-19. The chain uses TRBV7-9 and TRBJ1-2; unclear D gene. CDR3 loop: CASSPSGYSGYTF. DNA of the CDR3: TGTGCCAGCAGTCCTTCGGGATATAGCGGCTACACCTTC.